The clone carrying this TCR beta chain was detected only once. No antigen is known for it. V was pared by 5 bases and J by 10 bases, with 11 bases between. This CDR3 is 11 amino acids long. Germline V gives CDR1 MNHNS, CDR2 SASEGT. Enrolled patients, whose metastatic non-small-cell lung cancer was chemo-refractory, received focal radiation plus CTLA-4 blockade with ipilimumab. The data are from a study of radiotherapy plus CTLA-4 blockade in lung cancer. Study-level information: Across the patients, objective responses occurred in 18%, and disease control in 30% to 40%. The study's findings and limits: Following radiotherapy plus ipilimumab, tumor-derived TCR clones expanded in the blood. The authors reported that early blood T cell clone dynamics, with interferon-beta, best predicted response.

This table comes from immunoSEQ multiplex PCR, and its TCRdb copy is limited to in-frame clones, with some not included. Of just over 60,000 clones in the sample, around three quarters are singletons; the top ten hold 3.5% to 4.5%. Sequencing used peripheral blood, obtained from a patient treated with radiotherapy plus ipilimumab. The chain uses TRBV6-1 and TRBJ1-1; tentative D call: TRBD1 (6 bases). The clonotype originates from a human donor with non-small cell lung cancer who had a complete response to radiotherapy plus ipilimumab. CDR3 loop: CASSTDSGAFF. CDR3 DNA: TGTGCCAGCAGTACGGACAGTGGAGCTTTCTTT.